The 23 T cell receptor beta chains reported below all come from one sample, sequenced in a study of blood T cell repertoires in COVID-19. Clones were read by immunoSEQ multiplex PCR, and TCRdb kept only the in-frame ones, dropping some. Here the sample spans roughly 380,000 clones, more than 70% being singletons. Sequenced input: peripheral blood. These TCRs come from a woman aged 55-70 years with COVID-19, enrolled during active disease.

The V call is TRBV6-5, the J call TRBJ1-3, with D uncertain. The V and J ends lost 6 bases and 4 bases respectively, with 10 bases between them. Germline assignment: CDR1 MNHEY and CDR2 SVGAGI. CDR3 length equals 13 residues. Written as DNA, the CDR3 is TGTGCCAGCAGAAACTACTACGGAAACACCATATATTTT. Residues: CASRNYYGNTIYF.

The V and J genes are TRBV9 and TRBJ2-3; 7 bases agree with TRBD2. This CDR3 region has 16 residues. V was clipped by 3 bases and J by 2 bases; unmatched bases: 9. Germline-derived CDR1 and CDR2 are SGDLS and YYNGEE. In nucleotides, the CDR3 is TGTGCCAGCAGCGGATCCGGGACTATAACCACAGATACGCAGTATTTT. It encodes CASSGSGTITTDTQYF.

This chain connects TRBV11-2 to TRBJ2-3; 9 positions match TRBD1. There are 15 residues in the CDR3. Per the germline V gene, CDR1 is SGHAT and CDR2 is FQNNGV. Trimming at V came to 5 bases and at J to 2 bases, leaving 5 bases not matched to a gene. The CDR3 DNA reads as TGTGCCAGCAGCGATGGGACAGGGCCCACAGATACGCAGTATTTT. This codes for CASSDGTGPTDTQYF.

V usage is TRBV4-2 and J usage is TRBJ2-7, with D perhaps TRBD1 (6 bases). V dropped 0 bases and J dropped 4 bases, with 10 bases sitting between them. Germline V gene sequence: CDR1 LGHNA, CDR2 YNFKEQ. The CDR3 consists of 14 residues. In nucleotides, the CDR3 is TGTGCCAGCAGCCAAGAACTCCAGGGGTACGAGCAGTACTTC. This gives the protein CASSQELQGYEQYF.

This rearrangement joins TRBV11-2 to TRBJ1-2; perhaps TRBD1 as D (5 bases). The CDR3 spans 13 residues. Germline assignment: CDR1 SGHAT and CDR2 FQNNGV. Trimming took off 3 bases at V and 9 bases at J, with 14 bases between the two ends. The chain's CDR3 is CASSFPSGGSYTF. The CDR3 bases are TGTGCCAGCAGCTTCCCATCCGGGGGAAGCTACACCTTC.

The J gene is TRBJ1-1, the V gene TRBV2; D is undetermined. The CDR3 has 12 amino acids. V lost 8 bases and J lost 9, with 16 bases in between. Germline CDR1 and CDR2: SNHLY and FYNNEI. The CDR3 bases are TGTGCCAGCGAGGGAGGGAGGGATAAAGCTTTCTTT. Its protein is CASEGGRDKAFF.

The genes are TRBV5-1 and TRBJ1-1; no clear D gene. The germline V gene has CDR1 SGHRS and CDR2 YFSETQ. The CDR3 runs 12 residues. The germline V and J ends were trimmed by 5 bases and 1 base, with 6 bases remaining between them. In DNA form, the CDR3 reads TGCGCCAGCAGGCAGTCGAACACTGAAGCTTTCTTT. It translates to CASRQSNTEAFF.

The rearrangement links TRBV5-8 to TRBJ1-6, with D perhaps TRBD1 (5 bases). Looked up from germline, CDR1 is SGHTS and CDR2 is YDEGEE. The CDR3 is 15 amino acids. V gave up 6 bases and J gave up 6 bases, with 16 bases separating them. CDR3 sequence reads: CASTKLRGTNSPLHF. The CDR3 DNA follows: TGTGCCAGCACCAAACTCCGGGGGACTAATTCACCCCTCCACTTT.

This chain links TRBV14 with TRBJ2-2; 7 nucleotides agree with TRBD2. This CDR3 region has 14 residues. J was trimmed by 6 bases and V by 4 bases; bases with no gene match: 5. From germline, CDR1 is SGHDN and CDR2 FVKESK. CDR3 sequence (DNA): TGTGCCAGCAGCCCCCCCCGGGGGGCCGGGGAGCTGTTTTTT. This encodes CASSPPRGAGELFF.

The V gene is TRBV5-5, the J gene TRBJ1-1; 7 positions match TRBD1. The CDR3 has 13 amino acids. CDR1 is SGHKS and CDR2 is YYEKEE in the germline V gene (reference sequence). V was pared by 3 bases and J by 6 bases, with 5 bases of the junction left unmatched. The CDR3 reads CASSSRQGPEAFF. For the CDR3, the DNA is TGTGCCAGCAGCTCCCGACAGGGCCCTGAAGCTTTCTTT.

The rearrangement links TRBV7-2 to TRBJ2-1; the match to TRBD2 covers 13 bases. This CDR3 is built from 16 residues. Germline lookup yields CDR1 SGHTA and CDR2 FQGNSA. J lost 9 bases, V lost 5 bases, and 10 bases had no gene match. The CDR3 spells CASSQRTSGGRVEQFF. The CDR3 DNA sequence: TGTGCCAGCAGCCAACGGACTAGCGGGGGACGGGTTGAGCAGTTCTTC.

The chain combines TRBV15 with TRBJ1-4; 7 nucleotides match TRBD1. CDR1 is LNHNV, CDR2 YYDKDF, per germline (reference sequence). This CDR3 spans 16 amino acids. V lost 1 base to trimming and J lost 4 bases; unmatched junction nucleotides: 6. CDR3 amino acids: CATSRGDRNINEKLFF. The CDR3 DNA sequence: TGTGCCACCAGCAGAGGGGACAGAAACATTAATGAAAAACTGTTTTTT.

The rearrangement links TRBV9 to TRBJ2-3; D call uncertain. The CDR3 consists of 15 residues. V was shortened by 2 bases and J by 0 bases, with 10 bases between the two germline ends. CDR1 SGDLS and CDR2 YYNGEE come from the germline V gene. DNA for the CDR3: TGTGCCAGCAGCGTGGGCAGGTCTAGCACAGATACGCAGTATTTT. Its protein product is CASSVGRSSTDTQYF.

The chain links TRBV24-1 to TRBJ1-1; 10 bases are a match to TRBD1. Germline-derived CDR1 and CDR2 are KGHDR and SFDVKD. This CDR3 is built from 17 residues. J lost 3 bases, V lost 4 bases, and 10 bases had no gene match. The CDR3 region has the DNA TGTGCCACCAGTGACCGGACAGGGGGGATTGGTGACACTGAAGCTTTCTTT. Translating gives CATSDRTGGIGDTEAFF.

In this sample, this clone turned up once. In the same sample, other DNA sequences code for this CDR3. CDR3 bases: TGTGCCAGCAGCCAAGTGGCAGGGCCCGATACGCAGTATTTT. It specifies CASSQVAGPDTQYF. V gene TRBV3-1 (or the pseudogene TRBV3-2) combines with J gene TRBJ2-3, with D perhaps matching TRBD1 (5 bases). Germline V gives CDR1 LGHDT, CDR2 YNNKEL (reference sequence). Trimming left V 1 base short and J 6 bases short, with 11 bases between. This CDR3 has 14 amino acids.

This chain joins TRBV9 and TRBJ2-3, with no clear D. This CDR3 spans 15 amino acids. CDR1 and CDR2 (germline): SGDLS, YYNGEE. V dropped 0 bases and J dropped 3 bases, with 11 bases sitting between them. This chain's CDR3 is CASSVGGLETDTQYF. CDR3 coding DNA: TGTGCCAGCAGCGTAGGTGGGCTGGAAACAGATACGCAGTATTTT.

The chain joins TRBV4-1 to TRBJ2-5; D not certain. The CDR3 sequence is 13 residues long. V was cut by 4 bases and J by 3 bases, with 9 bases left in between. From germline, CDR1 is MGHRA and CDR2 YSYEKL. The CDR3 reads CASSPYSKETQYF. The CDR3 nucleotides are TGCGCCAGCAGCCCGTACTCGAAAGAGACCCAGTACTTC.

The chain carries TRBV5-1 and TRBJ2-2; possibly TRBD1 for D (5 bases). The germline V and J ends were trimmed by 0 bases and 5 bases, with 8 bases remaining between them. The germline V gene encodes CDR1 SGHRS and CDR2 YFSETQ. The CDR3 covers 14 residues. CDR3 sequence (DNA): TGCGCCAGCAGCTTGGTGGCAGGGACCGGGGAGCTGTTTTTT. Residues: CASSLVAGTGELFF.

The V gene is TRBV7-9, the J gene TRBJ1-4; D ambiguous. The CDR3 consists of 12 residues. The V end was cut by 5 bases, the J end by 9 bases, with 10 bases between. Germline lookup yields CDR1 SEHNR and CDR2 FQNEAQ (reference sequence). The CDR3 DNA sequence: TGTGCCAGCAGCCCACACGGGAAAAAACTGTTTTTT. It is translated as CASSPHGKKLFF.

The rearrangement joins TRBV12-5 to TRBJ2-7; TRBD2 agrees at 9 bases. The ends lost 0 bases at V and 2 bases at J; junction bases unmatched: 2. Germline CDR1 and CDR2: LGHNT and FRNRAP. CDR3 length equals 15 residues. CDR3 region: CASGLVLAGPYEQYF. The CDR3 DNA sequence: TGTGCTAGTGGTTTGGTTCTAGCGGGACCCTACGAGCAGTACTTC.

V gene TRBV3-1 (or the pseudogene TRBV3-2) combines with J gene TRBJ1-5; D ambiguous. CDR1 and CDR2 from the germline V gene are LGHDT and YNNKEL (reference sequence). This CDR3 is 15 amino acids long. Trimming removed 0 bases at V and 1 base at J, with 7 bases between. The CDR3 nucleotides read TGTGCCAGCAGCCAAGAGAGTTCAAGCAATCAGCCCCAGCATTTT. Translation gives CASSQESSSNQPQHF.

The chain couples TRBV30 to TRBJ2-2, with a weak D call TRBD2 (6 bases). The CDR3 spans 15 residues. Germline V CDR1 and CDR2: GTSNPN, SVGIG (reference sequence). Trimming removed 5 bases from V and 3 bases from J, with 16 bases in between. The CDR3 coding sequence is TGTGCCTGGTACCACTTGACTAGTGACACCGGGGAGCTGTTTTTT. Amino acids: CAWYHLTSDTGELFF.

This sequence joins TRBV4-1 and TRBJ1-1, with D unresolved. The CDR3 spans 13 residues. The germline CDR1 and CDR2 sequences are MGHRA and YSYEKL. Trimming left V 4 bases short and J 0 bases short, with 6 bases between. CDR3: CASSLVMNTEAFF. CDR3 DNA sequence: TGCGCCAGCAGCCTAGTCATGAACACTGAAGCTTTCTTT.